This T cell receptor (beta chain) was retrieved from a study of control samples from healthy donors and cancer patients. V was cut by 6 bases and J by 3 bases, with 12 bases left in between. The CDR3 has 13 amino acids. This table comes from immunoSEQ multiplex PCR, and its TCRdb copy is limited to in-frame clones, with some not included. The sample records some 110,000 clones, 85% to 90% being singletons. The sequence was collected from a woman aged 70-85 years in good health. The chain recombines TRBV12-3 or TRBV12-4 with TRBJ2-7, with D possibly TRBD2 on 7 matching bases. Input material: blood. The CDR3 sequence is CASRKGGGYEQYF. The CDR3, as DNA: TGTGCCAGCAGAAAGGGGGGGGGCTACGAGCAGTACTTC.